The TCR beta chain under discussion was sequenced for a study of cytomegalovirus exposure and HLA in healthy donors. Whole-study results and caveats: A missense DCLRE1C variant was associated with V- and J-gene trimming of TCR beta chains in a later analysis, and an independent cohort replicated the association.

Comments on this clone: Its antigen is still unknown.

The primer mix had 60 Vbeta and 13 Jbeta primers. Clones were read by immunoSEQ multiplex PCR, and TCRdb kept only the in-frame ones, dropping some. Among around 150,000 clones, about four fifths were seen once, and the ten largest hold around 5.4%. V gave up 3 bases and J gave up 6 bases; unmatched junction bases: 8. The CDR3 spans 15 residues. Germline V CDR1 and CDR2: WNHNN, SYGVQD (reference sequence). Sample: PBMCs. The V call is TRBV10-1, the J call TRBJ2-1; 7 bases match TRBD2. The clonotype originates from a man in his thirties or forties in good health and CMV-seropositive. The DNA of the CDR3 is TGCGCCAGCAGTGACTTGCCAGCGGGACTCAATGAGCAGTTCTTC. Residues: CASSDLPAGLNEQFF.